This T cell receptor (beta chain) was recovered during a study of T cell responses to AZD1222 COVID-19 vaccine. V lost 0 bases to trimming and J lost 3 bases, with 7 bases between them. This CDR3 comprises 14 residues. Germline CDR1 reads SGHNT; CDR2 reads YYREEE (reference sequence). Only in-frame clones appear in the TCRdb table, and some are missing; sequencing was by immunoSEQ multiplex PCR. This sample yields 45,000 to 65,000 clones, of which 60% to 80% are seen a single time; approximately 5.2% belongs to the top ten. Findings of the study overall: Vaccine-associated CD4 TCRs ranged over spike, dominating at 160-218 and 743-854. Donors were largely white British and mainly female; clonal diversity was possibly underestimated. Repertoire collection took place solely once the T cell response had peaked. Targeting of unmutated variant regions was reportedly seen in nearly half of spike-specific TCRs.

This clone has only one observation. Antigen specificity is unknown. The receptor was isolated from an adult who received the AZD1222 COVID-19 vaccine. This sample comprised peripheral blood, obtained 28 days after the second AZD1222 dose. The chain couples TRBV5-4 to TRBJ1-5; no clear D. The DNA for the CDR3 is TGTGCCAGCAGCTTGGGAGGGAACAATCAGCCCCAGCATTTT. Translation: CASSLGGNNQPQHF.